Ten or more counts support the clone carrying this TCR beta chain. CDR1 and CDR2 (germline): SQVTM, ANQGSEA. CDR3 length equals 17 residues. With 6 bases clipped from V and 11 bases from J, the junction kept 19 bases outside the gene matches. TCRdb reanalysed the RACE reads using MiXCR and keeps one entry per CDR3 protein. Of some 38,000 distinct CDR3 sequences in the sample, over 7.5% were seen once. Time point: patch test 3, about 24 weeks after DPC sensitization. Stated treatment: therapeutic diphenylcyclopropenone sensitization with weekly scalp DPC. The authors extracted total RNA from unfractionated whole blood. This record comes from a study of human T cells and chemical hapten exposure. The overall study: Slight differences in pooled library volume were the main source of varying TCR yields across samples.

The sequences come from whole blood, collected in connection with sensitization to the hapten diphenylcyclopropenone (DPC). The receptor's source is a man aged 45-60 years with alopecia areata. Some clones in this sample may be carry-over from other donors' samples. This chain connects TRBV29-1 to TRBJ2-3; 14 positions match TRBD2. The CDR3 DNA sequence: TGCAGCGTCTCCTCGACTAGCGGGAGGGTTACTGCTAATGTGCAGTATTTT. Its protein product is CSVSSTSGRVTANVQYF.